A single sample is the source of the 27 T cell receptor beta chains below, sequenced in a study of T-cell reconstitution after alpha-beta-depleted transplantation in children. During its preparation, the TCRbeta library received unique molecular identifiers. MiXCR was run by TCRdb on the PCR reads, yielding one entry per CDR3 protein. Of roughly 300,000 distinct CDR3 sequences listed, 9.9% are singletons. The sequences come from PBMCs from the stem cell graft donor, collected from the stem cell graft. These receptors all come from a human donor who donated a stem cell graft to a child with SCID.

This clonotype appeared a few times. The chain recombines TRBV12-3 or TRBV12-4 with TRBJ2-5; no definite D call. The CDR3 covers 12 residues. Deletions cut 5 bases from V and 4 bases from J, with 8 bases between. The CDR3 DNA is TGTGCCAGCAGTATCTGGGGAGAGACCCAGTACTTC. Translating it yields CASSIWGETQYF.

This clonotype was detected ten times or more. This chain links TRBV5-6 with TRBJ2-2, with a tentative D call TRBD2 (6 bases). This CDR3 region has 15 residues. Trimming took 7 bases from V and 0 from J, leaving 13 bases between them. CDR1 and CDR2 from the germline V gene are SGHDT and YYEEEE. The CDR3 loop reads CASLMGGANTGELFF. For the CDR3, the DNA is TGTGCCAGCCTCATGGGGGGAGCGAACACCGGGGAGCTGTTTTTT.

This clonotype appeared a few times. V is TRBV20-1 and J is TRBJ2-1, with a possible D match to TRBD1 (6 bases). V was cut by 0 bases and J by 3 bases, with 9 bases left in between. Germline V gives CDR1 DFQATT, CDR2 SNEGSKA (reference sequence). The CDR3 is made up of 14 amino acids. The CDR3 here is CSARDPGVYNEQFF. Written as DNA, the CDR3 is TGCAGTGCTAGAGATCCAGGGGTCTACAATGAGCAGTTCTTC.

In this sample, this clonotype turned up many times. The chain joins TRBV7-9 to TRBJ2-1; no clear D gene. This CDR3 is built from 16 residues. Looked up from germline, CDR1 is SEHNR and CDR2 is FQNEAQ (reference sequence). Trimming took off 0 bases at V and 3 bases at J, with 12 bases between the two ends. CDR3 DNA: TGTGCCAGCAGCTTAGCCCCGGGTTCAAGCTACAATGAGCAGTTCTTC. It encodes CASSLAPGSSYNEQFF.

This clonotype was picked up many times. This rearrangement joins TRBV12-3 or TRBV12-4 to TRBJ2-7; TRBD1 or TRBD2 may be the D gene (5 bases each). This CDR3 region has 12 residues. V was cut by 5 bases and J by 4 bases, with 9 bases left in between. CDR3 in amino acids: CASSPGRYEQYF. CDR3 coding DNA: TGTGCCAGCAGTCCGGGACGATACGAGCAGTACTTC.

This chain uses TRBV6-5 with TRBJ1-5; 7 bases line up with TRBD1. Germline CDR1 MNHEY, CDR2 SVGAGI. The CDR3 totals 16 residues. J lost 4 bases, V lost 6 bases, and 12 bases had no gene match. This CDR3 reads CASRSTTQGGNQPQHF. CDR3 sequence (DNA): TGTGCCAGCAGAAGTACGACTCAGGGGGGTAATCAGCCCCAGCATTTT.

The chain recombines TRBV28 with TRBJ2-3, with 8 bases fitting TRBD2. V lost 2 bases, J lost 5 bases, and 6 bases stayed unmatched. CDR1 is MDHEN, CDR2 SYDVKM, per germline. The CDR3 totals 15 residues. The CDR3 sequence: CASSLPSGGGDTQYF. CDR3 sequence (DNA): TGTGCCAGCAGTTTACCAAGCGGGGGAGGAGATACGCAGTATTTT.

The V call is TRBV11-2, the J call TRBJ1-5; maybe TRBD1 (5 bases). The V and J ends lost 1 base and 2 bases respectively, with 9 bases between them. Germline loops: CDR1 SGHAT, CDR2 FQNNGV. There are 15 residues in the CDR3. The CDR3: CASSLASGGNQPQHF. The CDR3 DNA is TGTGCCAGCAGCTTAGCATCGGGGGGCAATCAGCCCCAGCATTTT. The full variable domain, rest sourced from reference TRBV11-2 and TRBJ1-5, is EAGVAQSPRYKIIEKRQSVAFWCNPISGHATLYWYQQILGQGPKLLIQFQNNGVVDDSQLPKDRFSAERLKGVDSTLKIQPAKLEDSAVYLCASSLASGGNQPQHFGDGTRLSIL.

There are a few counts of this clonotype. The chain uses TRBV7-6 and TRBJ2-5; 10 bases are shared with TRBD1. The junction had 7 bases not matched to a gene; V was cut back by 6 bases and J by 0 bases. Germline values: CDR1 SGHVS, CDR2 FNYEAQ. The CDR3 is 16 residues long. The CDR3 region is CASSRTGGSYQETQYF. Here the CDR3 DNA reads TGTGCCAGCAGTCGGACAGGGGGTTCGTACCAAGAGACCCAGTACTTC.

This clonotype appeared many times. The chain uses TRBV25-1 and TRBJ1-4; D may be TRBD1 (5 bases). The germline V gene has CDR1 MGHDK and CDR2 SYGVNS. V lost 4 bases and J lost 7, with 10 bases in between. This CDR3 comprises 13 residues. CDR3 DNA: TGTGCCAGCAGTGCTACAGGTTTTGAAAAACTGTTTTTT. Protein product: CASSATGFEKLFF.

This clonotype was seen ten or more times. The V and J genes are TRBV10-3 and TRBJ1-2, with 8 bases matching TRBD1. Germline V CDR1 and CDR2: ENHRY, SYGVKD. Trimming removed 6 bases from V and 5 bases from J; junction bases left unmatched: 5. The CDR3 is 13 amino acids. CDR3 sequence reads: CAIRDRESYGYTF. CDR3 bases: TGTGCCATCAGGGACAGGGAGTCGTATGGCTACACCTTC.

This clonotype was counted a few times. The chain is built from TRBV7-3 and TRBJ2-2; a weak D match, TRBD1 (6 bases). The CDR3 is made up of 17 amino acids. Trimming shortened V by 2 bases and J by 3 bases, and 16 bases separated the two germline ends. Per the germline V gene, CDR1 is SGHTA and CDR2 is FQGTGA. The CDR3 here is CASSLFPWTEHTGELFF. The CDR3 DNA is TGTGCCAGCAGCTTATTTCCCTGGACAGAGCACACCGGGGAGCTGTTTTTT.

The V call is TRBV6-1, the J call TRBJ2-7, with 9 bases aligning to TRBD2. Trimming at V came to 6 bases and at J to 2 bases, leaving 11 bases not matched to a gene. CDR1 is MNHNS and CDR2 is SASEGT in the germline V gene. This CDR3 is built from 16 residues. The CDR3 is CASSTRRGGPTYEQYF. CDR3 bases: TGTGCCAGCAGCACCCGGCGGGGGGGCCCTACCTACGAGCAGTACTTC.

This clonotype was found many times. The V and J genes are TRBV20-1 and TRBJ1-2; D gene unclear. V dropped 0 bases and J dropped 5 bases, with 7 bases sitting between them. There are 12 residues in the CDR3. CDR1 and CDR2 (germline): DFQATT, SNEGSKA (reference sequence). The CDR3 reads CSARDREYGYTF. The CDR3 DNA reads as TGCAGTGCTAGAGATCGTGAATATGGCTACACCTTC.

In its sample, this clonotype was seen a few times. The CDR3, as DNA: TGTGCCAGCATCTCCACCTGGGGGACAGGGTTTTCAGATACGCAGTATTTT. Translation gives CASISTWGTGFSDTQYF. J is TRBJ2-3 and V is TRBV12-3 or TRBV12-4, with TRBD1 identical over 9 bases. Unmatched junction bases numbered 15, after V lost 7 bases and J lost 4 bases. The CDR3 is 17 amino acids.

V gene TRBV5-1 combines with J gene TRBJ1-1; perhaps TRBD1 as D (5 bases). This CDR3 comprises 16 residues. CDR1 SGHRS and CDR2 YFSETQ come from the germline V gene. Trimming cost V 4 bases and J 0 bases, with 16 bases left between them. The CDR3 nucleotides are TGCGCCAGCAGCCAACCACCGACGGACATGAACACTGAAGCTTTCTTT. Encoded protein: CASSQPPTDMNTEAFF. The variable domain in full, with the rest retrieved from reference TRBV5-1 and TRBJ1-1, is KAGVTQTPRYLIKTRGQQVTLSCSPISGHRSVSWYQQTPGQGLQFLFEYFSETQRNKGNFPGRFSGRQFSNSRSEMNVSTLELGDSALYLCASSQPPTDMNTEAFFGQGTRLTVV.

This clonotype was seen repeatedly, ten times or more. In DNA form, the CDR3 reads TGTGCCAGCAGTTTCCTGGGACAGGGAGCCTCCGAGCAGTTCTTC. Amino acids: CASSFLGQGASEQFF. This sequence joins TRBV28 and TRBJ2-1, with 9 bases identical to TRBD1. The CDR3 totals 15 residues. V lost 3 bases to trimming and J lost 10 bases; unmatched junction nucleotides: 10. Germline V gene lookup returns CDR1 MDHEN and CDR2 SYDVKM.

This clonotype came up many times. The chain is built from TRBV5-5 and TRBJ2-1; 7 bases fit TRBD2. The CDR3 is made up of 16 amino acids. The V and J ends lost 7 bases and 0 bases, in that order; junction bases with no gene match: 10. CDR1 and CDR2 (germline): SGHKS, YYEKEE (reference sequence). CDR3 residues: CASCRAGDYSYNEQFF. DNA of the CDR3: TGTGCCAGCTGTAGGGCGGGGGATTACTCCTACAATGAGCAGTTCTTC.

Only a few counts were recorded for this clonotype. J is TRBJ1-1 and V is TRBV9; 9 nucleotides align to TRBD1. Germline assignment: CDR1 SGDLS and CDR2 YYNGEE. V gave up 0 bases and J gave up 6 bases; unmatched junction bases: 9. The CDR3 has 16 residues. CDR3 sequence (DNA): TGTGCCAGCAGCGTAGGAGGACAGGGGTTTCATCCTGAAGCTTTCTTT. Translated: CASSVGGQGFHPEAFF.

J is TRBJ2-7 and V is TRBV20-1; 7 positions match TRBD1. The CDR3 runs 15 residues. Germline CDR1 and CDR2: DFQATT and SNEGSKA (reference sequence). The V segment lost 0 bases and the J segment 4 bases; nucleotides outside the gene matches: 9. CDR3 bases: TGCAGTGCTAGAGATCCAGGGGGTGCTGGTTACGAGCAGTACTTC. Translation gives CSARDPGGAGYEQYF.

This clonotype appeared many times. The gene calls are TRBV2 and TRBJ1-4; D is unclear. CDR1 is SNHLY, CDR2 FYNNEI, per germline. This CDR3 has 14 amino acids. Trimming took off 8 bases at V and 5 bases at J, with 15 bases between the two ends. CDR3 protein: CASDLDDQNEKLFF. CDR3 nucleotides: TGTGCCAGCGACCTAGACGATCAGAATGAAAAACTGTTTTTT.

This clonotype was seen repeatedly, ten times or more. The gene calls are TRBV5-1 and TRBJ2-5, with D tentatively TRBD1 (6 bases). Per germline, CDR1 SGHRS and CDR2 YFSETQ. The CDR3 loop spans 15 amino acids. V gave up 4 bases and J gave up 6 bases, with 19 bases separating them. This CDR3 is CASSVSVLQGKTQYF. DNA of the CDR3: TGCGCCAGCAGCGTATCGGTTTTACAGGGAAAGACCCAGTACTTC.

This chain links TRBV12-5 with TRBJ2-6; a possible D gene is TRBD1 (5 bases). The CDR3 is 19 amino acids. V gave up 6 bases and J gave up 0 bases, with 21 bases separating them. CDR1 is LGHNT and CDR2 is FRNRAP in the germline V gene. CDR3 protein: CASGLGGRESDSGANVLTF. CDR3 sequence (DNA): TGTGCTAGTGGCCTTGGCGGCAGGGAAAGTGACTCTGGGGCCAACGTCCTGACTTTC.

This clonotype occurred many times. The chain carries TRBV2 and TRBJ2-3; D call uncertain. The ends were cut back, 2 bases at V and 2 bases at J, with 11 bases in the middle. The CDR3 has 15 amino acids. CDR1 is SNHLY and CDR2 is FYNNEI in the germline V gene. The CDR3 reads CASSENSLYTDTQYF. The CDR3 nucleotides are TGTGCCAGCAGTGAAAATAGCCTGTACACAGATACGCAGTATTTT.

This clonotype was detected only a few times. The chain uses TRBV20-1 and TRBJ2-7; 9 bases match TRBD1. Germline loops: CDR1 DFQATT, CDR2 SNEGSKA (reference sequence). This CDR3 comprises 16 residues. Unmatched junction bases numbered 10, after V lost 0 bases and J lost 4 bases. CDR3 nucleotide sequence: TGCAGTGCTAGAGATCAAGGGGGGGGACAGGGTTACGAGCAGTACTTC. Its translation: CSARDQGGGQGYEQYF.

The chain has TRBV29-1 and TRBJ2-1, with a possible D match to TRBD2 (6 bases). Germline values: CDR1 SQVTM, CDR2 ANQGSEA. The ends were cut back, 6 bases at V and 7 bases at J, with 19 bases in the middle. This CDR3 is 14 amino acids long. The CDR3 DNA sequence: TGCAGCGTCTCTATCCGGGGGAGTCTTAATGAGCAGTTCTTC. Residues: CSVSIRGSLNEQFF.

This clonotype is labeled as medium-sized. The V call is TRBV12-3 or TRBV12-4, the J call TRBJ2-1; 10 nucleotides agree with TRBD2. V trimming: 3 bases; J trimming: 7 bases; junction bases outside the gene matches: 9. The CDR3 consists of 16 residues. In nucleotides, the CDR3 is TGTGCCAGCAGTTTGAGTAGCGGGGGGCTTTTGAATGAGCAGTTCTTC. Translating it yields CASSLSSGGLLNEQFF.